This TCR beta chain is drawn from a study of cytomegalovirus exposure and HLA in healthy donors. Germline CDR1 is LNHNV and CDR2 is YYDKDF (reference sequence). V dropped 1 base and J dropped 2 bases, with 7 bases sitting between them. There are 14 residues in the CDR3. The PCR made use of 60 Vbeta and 13 Jbeta primers. Data came from immunoSEQ multiplex PCR; TCRdb stores just in-frame clones and leaves some out. Of approximately 150,000 clones listed, 82% are singletons. The receptor's source is a woman in her forties in good health and CMV-seronegative. The sample comprised PBMCs. The gene calls are TRBV15 and TRBJ2-3, with a possible D match to TRBD2 (5 bases). The CDR3 DNA is TGTGCCACCAGCAGAGTCGGGATCACAGATACGCAGTATTTT. It specifies CATSRVGITDTQYF. Based on the CDR3 plus reference TRBV15 and TRBJ2-3, the full variable domain is DAMVIQNPRYQVTQFGKPVTLSCSQTLNHNVMYWYQQKSSQAPKLLFHYYDKDFNNEADTPDNFQSRRPNTSFCFLDIRSPGLGDTAMYLCATSRVGITDTQYFGPGTRLTVL.